Presented here are 25 T cell receptor beta chains from one specimen sequenced in a study of OX40 agonist ivuxolimab in advanced cancers. The library was generated by the immunoSEQ multiplex PCR assay. TCRdb carries this immuneACCESS record with in-frame sequences only. Its versions omit some clonotypes, under half of them owing to an unresolved V gene in the studies checked, with the rest unexplained. Counted in this sample were approximately 100,000 clones; over 85% of them appeared once. The top ten clonotypes cover 0.79% of the sample. The specimen comprised CD4+ or CD8+ T cells sorted from blood, sampled in a trial of the OX40 agonist ivuxolimab. The receptor source for this set is an adult with an advanced solid tumor such as melanoma, head and neck, liver or kidney cancer.

This chain joins TRBV7-3 and TRBJ1-1, with D unclear. Germline V CDR1 and CDR2: SGHTA, FQGTGA. Trimming left V 0 bases short and J 5 bases short, with 16 bases between. CDR3 size: 16 residues. In DNA form, the CDR3 reads TGTGCCAGCAGCTTAACCTGGGATAGGTCGGGAACTGAAGCTTTCTTT. This encodes CASSLTWDRSGTEAFF.

This clone was recorded once. The rearrangement links TRBV18 to TRBJ2-5; possibly TRBD1 for D (5 bases). CDR3 length: 13 amino acids. V was pared by 6 bases and J by 2 bases, with 10 bases between. Germline V gene lookup returns CDR1 KGHSH and CDR2 LQKENI. CDR3 DNA sequence: TGTGCCAGCTCGGACAAAAATCAAGAGACCCAGTACTTC. Its translation is CASSDKNQETQYF.

The chain couples TRBV30 to TRBJ2-3; D tentatively fits TRBD1 or TRBD2 (5 bases each). Germline CDR1 reads GTSNPN; CDR2 reads SVGIG (reference sequence). This CDR3 comprises 14 residues. V lost 3 bases and J 3 bases, leaving 13 bases between the germline ends. The CDR3 DNA sequence: TGTGCCTGGAGGGCCGGGACGAATACAGATACGCAGTATTTT. Protein product: CAWRAGTNTDTQYF.

The DNA of the CDR3 is TGTGCCAGTAGTAGGGAGGGGACTGGGCCCCCAGATACGCAGTATTTT. Amino acid sequence: CASSREGTGPPDTQYF. The rearrangement links TRBV19 to TRBJ2-3, with 7 bases lining up with TRBD2. Germline-derived CDR1 and CDR2 are LNHDA and SQIVND (reference sequence). Trimming cost V 4 bases and J 4 bases; bases outside gene matches: 11. The CDR3 length is 16 residues.

The V and J genes are TRBV5-8 and TRBJ1-2; D may be TRBD1 (5 bases). V lost 4 bases to trimming and J lost 3 bases, with 25 bases between them. The germline V gene has CDR1 SGHTS and CDR2 YDEGEE. This CDR3 comprises 18 residues. The CDR3 here is CASSPSQGEATYYYGYTF. CDR3 sequence (DNA): TGTGCCAGCAGCCCGAGTCAGGGCGAGGCAACCTACTACTATGGCTACACCTTC.

In this sample, this clone turned up a few times. The rearrangement uses TRBV5-1 and TRBJ2-2, with TRBD2 matching over 9 bases. In germline, CDR1 is SGHRS, CDR2 YFSETQ. The CDR3 has 17 residues. V dropped 5 bases and J dropped 3; count of bases not matched to a gene: 11. CDR3 sequence: CASSISGGSYDTGELFF. CDR3 DNA: TGCGCCAGCAGTATAAGCGGGGGGAGTTATGACACCGGGGAGCTGTTTTTT.

This clone appeared once. The chain recombines TRBV6-6 with TRBJ1-2; possible D gene TRBD1, 6 bases. The CDR3 loop spans 14 amino acids. Trimming removed 6 bases at V and 5 bases at J, with 16 bases between. Germline lookup yields CDR1 MNHNY and CDR2 SVGAGI (reference sequence). This CDR3 reads CASSQRTATYGYTF. In DNA form, the CDR3 reads TGTGCCAGCAGCCAGAGGACAGCCACTTATGGCTACACCTTC.

The chain employs TRBV6-5 and TRBJ1-4; D may be TRBD1 (5 bases). This CDR3 has 15 amino acids. The germline CDR1 and CDR2 sequences are MNHEY and SVGAGI. V was shortened by 2 bases and J by 7 bases, with 14 bases between the two germline ends. The CDR3 DNA is TGTGCCAGCAGTTACCGCGGACAAGACGGTGAAAAACTGTTTTTT. Protein: CASSYRGQDGEKLFF.

This chain uses TRBV29-1 with TRBJ2-5, with D perhaps being TRBD1 or TRBD2 (6 bases each). The CDR3 extends over 13 amino acids. Germline V gene lookup returns CDR1 SQVTM and CDR2 ANQGSEA. V gave up 3 bases and J gave up 3 bases, with 11 bases separating them. CDR3 amino acids: CSVDRGAKETQYF. CDR3 in DNA: TGCAGCGTTGATAGGGGGGCAAAAGAGACCCAGTACTTC.

The gene calls are TRBV4-1 and TRBJ2-4; D gene uncertain. Trimming took off 0 bases at V and 4 bases at J, with 4 bases between the two ends. CDR3 length: 13 amino acids. Per germline, CDR1 MGHRA and CDR2 YSYEKL. CDR3 DNA sequence: TGCGCCAGCAGCCAAGACAGAAAAAACATTCAGTACTTC. It yields the protein CASSQDRKNIQYF.

The chain joins TRBV10-3 to TRBJ2-3; D call uncertain. This CDR3 spans 15 amino acids. V dropped 0 bases and J dropped 4 bases, with 11 bases sitting between them. Germline V gene sequence: CDR1 ENHRY, CDR2 SYGVKD. CDR3 protein: CAISESLGLADTQYF. The CDR3 coding sequence is TGTGCCATCAGTGAGTCGTTAGGTCTGGCAGATACGCAGTATTTT.

V gene TRBV11-3 combines with J gene TRBJ2-1; D is unclear. The CDR3 spans 14 residues. Per germline, CDR1 SGHNT and CDR2 YENEEA. V lost 5 bases and J lost 8, with 16 bases in between. CDR3 sequence reads: CASSPRRLRDEQFF. The CDR3, as DNA: TGTGCCAGCAGCCCCAGAAGATTACGGGATGAGCAGTTCTTC.

This chain links TRBV6-1 with TRBJ2-2; D ambiguous. Germline V gene data show CDR1 as MNHNS and CDR2 as SASEGT. V was clipped by 0 bases and J by 10 bases, with 15 bases between them. CDR3 length: 15 amino acids. This chain's CDR3 is CASSEAVFGSLELFF. The DNA for the CDR3 is TGTGCCAGCAGTGAAGCGGTATTTGGGTCACTGGAGCTGTTTTTT.

The chain is built from TRBV6-4 and TRBJ1-6; D unclear. Germline V CDR1 and CDR2: MRHNA, SNTAGT. There are 13 residues in the CDR3. The germline V and J ends were trimmed by 0 bases and 8 bases, with 5 bases remaining between them. The CDR3 region has the DNA TGTGCCAGCAGTGACTCTGGGGATTCACCCCTCCACTTT. This sequence encodes CASSDSGDSPLHF.

In this sample, this clone turned up once. This chain joins TRBV28 and TRBJ2-4, with TRBD1 matching 9 bases. The germline CDR1 and CDR2 sequences are MDHEN and SYDVKM. The CDR3 has 12 residues. J gave up 7 bases and V 7 bases, and 2 bases lay outside the gene matches. DNA for the CDR3: TGTGCCAGCACCGGACAGGGGAACATTCAGTACTTC. This sequence encodes CASTGQGNIQYF. The full variable domain, completed using reference TRBV28 and TRBJ2-4, is DVKVTQSSRYLVKRTGEKVFLECVQDMDHENMFWYRQDPGLGLRLIYFSYDVKMKEKGDIPEGYSVSREKKERFSLILESASTNQTSMYLCASTGQGNIQYFGAGTRLSVL.

About this clone: At the DNA level, this CDR3 is encoded by other sequences in the same sample as well. The J gene is TRBJ2-5, the V gene TRBV11-2; D gene unclear. This CDR3 has 12 amino acids. Germline V gene sequence: CDR1 SGHAT, CDR2 FQNNGV. V lost 0 bases, J lost 5 bases, and 4 bases lay in between. CDR3 DNA sequence: TGTGCCAGCAGCTTAGATCGGGAGACCCAGTACTTC. This encodes CASSLDRETQYF.

The V and J genes are TRBV19 and TRBJ1-2; 9 nucleotides line up with TRBD1. Looked up from germline, CDR1 is LNHDA and CDR2 is SQIVND (reference sequence). The CDR3 is 14 residues long. CDR3: CERDRATHNYGYTF. CDR3 sequence (DNA): TGTGAACGGGACAGGGCCACCCATAACTATGGCTACACCTTC.

The gene calls are TRBV7-3 and TRBJ2-1; weak D call: TRBD2 (6 bases). CDR3 length: 13 residues. CDR1 is SGHTA, CDR2 FQGTGA, per germline. V was clipped by 5 bases and J by 10 bases, with 15 bases between them. CDR3 sequence: CASSTGPAGEQFF. CDR3 DNA sequence: TGTGCCAGCAGCACCGGACCCGCGGGAGAGCAGTTCTTC. The variable domain in full, with the rest retrieved from reference TRBV7-3 and TRBJ2-1, is GAGVSQTPSNKVTEKGKYVELRCDPISGHTALYWYRQSLGQGPEFLIYFQGTGAADDSGLPNDRFFAVRPEGSVSTLKIQRTERGDSAVYLCASSTGPAGEQFFGPGTRLTVL.

V and J are TRBV15 and TRBJ1-2; unclear D gene. The ends were cut back, 1 base at V and 8 bases at J, with 8 bases in the middle. This CDR3 contains 12 residues. Germline CDR1 reads LNHNV; CDR2 reads YYDKDF (reference sequence). The CDR3 loop reads CATSRGGYGYTF. In DNA form, the CDR3 reads TGTGCCACCAGCAGAGGAGGCTACGGCTACACCTTC.

V gene TRBV5-1 combines with J gene TRBJ1-2, with D hard to call. V lost 0 bases, J lost 8 bases, and 11 bases lay in between. The CDR3 has 13 residues. Germline CDR1 SGHRS, CDR2 YFSETQ. The CDR3 loop is CASSLAVEGGYTF. The CDR3 region has the DNA TGCGCCAGCAGCTTGGCGGTGGAAGGAGGCTACACCTTC.

The V gene is TRBV20-1, the J gene TRBJ1-6; D is uncertain. CDR3 size: 11 residues. Germline assignment: CDR1 DFQATT and CDR2 SNEGSKA (reference sequence). Trimming stripped 5 bases from V and 5 bases from J, with 4 bases between. In nucleotides, the CDR3 is TGCAGTGCTGCTCATAATTCACCCCTCCACTTT. Its protein product is CSAAHNSPLHF.

This sequence joins TRBV19 and TRBJ2-7; the D gene is possibly TRBD1 (6 bases). The CDR3 has 14 residues. Germline assignment: CDR1 LNHDA and CDR2 SQIVND (reference sequence). V was shortened by 6 bases and J by 5 bases, with 17 bases between the two germline ends. The CDR3 spells CASRDGTSRDEQYF. CDR3 DNA sequence: TGTGCCAGTAGGGACGGGACATCAAGGGACGAGCAGTACTTC.

The rearrangement uses TRBV30 and TRBJ1-2; 8 bases align to TRBD1. CDR1 is GTSNPN and CDR2 is SVGIG in the germline V gene (reference sequence). The ends lost 4 bases at V and 8 bases at J; junction bases unmatched: 9. The CDR3 has 13 amino acids. The CDR3 loop is CAWNSQGAWGYTF. CDR3 nucleotide sequence: TGTGCCTGGAATAGTCAGGGGGCGTGGGGCTACACCTTC.

The genes are TRBV28 and TRBJ2-1; D assignment may be TRBD1 or TRBD2 (5 bases each). Germline values: CDR1 MDHEN, CDR2 SYDVKM. The V end lost 3 bases, the J end lost 3 bases, and 15 bases lay between the germline ends. The CDR3 contains 16 residues. CDR3 sequence reads: CASSLPPGTGYNEQFF. The DNA for the CDR3 is TGTGCCAGCAGTTTGCCCCCCGGGACGGGCTACAATGAGCAGTTCTTC.

V gene TRBV27 combines with J gene TRBJ2-3, with D possibly matching TRBD1 (5 bases). The V gene's germline CDR1 is MNHEY and CDR2 SMNVEV (reference sequence). This CDR3 spans 15 amino acids. The V end lost 3 bases, the J end lost 5 bases, and 15 bases lay between the germline ends. CDR3 residues: CASSLDTSNRDTQYF. The CDR3 DNA follows: TGTGCCAGCAGTTTGGACACGTCCAATCGAGATACGCAGTATTTT.